This is a list of T cell receptor beta chains from one sample in a study of T cell responses to AZD1222 COVID-19 vaccine. The table came from immunoSEQ multiplex PCR; TCRdb's copy has only in-frame clones and leaves some out. The sample yields approximately 100,000 clones, more than 70% seen once. Sequences were derived from peripheral blood, sampled 28 days after the second AZD1222 dose. The origin of the receptors is an adult who received the AZD1222 COVID-19 vaccine. Each CDR3 is given with its conserved first and last residue. A D gene is named only where the DNA matches it firmly. Clone size is given for some rows only: seen once, a few or many times, or a class if the clone is expanded.

clone_size	d_call	v_call	j_call	cdr3_nt	cdr3_aa
NA	NA	TRBV5-4	TRBJ2-5	TGTGCCAGCAGCTCGGCCCAGACTCTGGGGGAGACCCAGTACTTC	CASSSAQTLGETQYF
NA	TRBD1	TRBV6-1	TRBJ1-5	TGTGCCAGCAGTGCTCAGACAGGGAATCAGCCCCAGCATTTT	CASSAQTGNQPQHF
NA	NA	TRBV28	TRBJ1-6	TGTGCCAGCAGTTTTCTCCAGGCTGGAAATAATTCACCCCTCCACTTT	CASSFLQAGNNSPLHF
NA	NA	TRBV28	TRBJ1-2	TGTGCCAGCAGGGGGGGGACGGCAAGACAAGGCTACACCTTC	CASRGGTARQGYTF
NA	NA	TRBV2	TRBJ1-2	TGTGCCAGCAGTGTATTTGCCGGGGCTACTCACTATGGCTACACCTTC	CASSVFAGATHYGYTF
NA	NA	TRBV7-9	TRBJ1-6	TGTGCCAGCAGCTCAGGACAGATGAGTTACTCACCCCTCCACTTT	CASSSGQMSYSPLHF
NA	NA	TRBV6-5	TRBJ1-1	TGTGCCAGCAGCAAATCAGGGGCCGAAGCTTTCTTT	CASSKSGAEAFF
NA	TRBD2	TRBV5-4	TRBJ2-1	TGTGCCAGCAGCCAGCAGGGCGGGAGGCTTAGCTCCTACAATGAGCAGTTCTTC	CASSQQGGRLSSYNEQFF
NA	TRBD2	TRBV29-1	TRBJ2-1	TGCAGCGTTGTCGCTAGCGGGAGCCTCTATGAGCAGTTCTTC	CSVVASGSLYEQFF
NA	TRBD1	TRBV27	TRBJ2-1	TGTGCCAGCATGAAAGGGGGGACAGGGATGTACAATGAGCAGTTCTTC	CASMKGGTGMYNEQFF
NA	TRBD2	TRBV4-3	TRBJ2-1	TGCGCCAGCAGCCAAGTTAAGGCTAGCGGGGTATACAATGAGCAGTTCTTC	CASSQVKASGVYNEQFF
NA	TRBD1	TRBV28	TRBJ2-7	TGTGCCAGCAGATCCCGACAGGGGGCGGGGGAGCAGTACTTC	CASRSRQGAGEQYF
NA	NA	TRBV7-8	TRBJ2-2	TGTGCCAGCAGCTTACTCGGCACCGGGGAGCTGTTTTTT	CASSLLGTGELFF
NA	NA	TRBV10-3	TRBJ1-5	TGTGCCACTGGGGGGGGAAATCAGCCCCAGCATTTT	CATGGGNQPQHF
NA	TRBD1	TRBV6-1	TRBJ2-7	TGTGCCAGCAGTGATACAGGGGTGGGGGAGCAGTACTTC	CASSDTGVGEQYF
NA	TRBD2	TRBV7-9	TRBJ2-3	TGTGCCAGCAGCGAAGCGGGGGTATCAGATACGCAGTATTTT	CASSEAGVSDTQYF
NA	NA	TRBV28	TRBJ2-7	TGTGCCAGCAGTTTAAGGTCTACCTTCGGAAACGAGCAGTACTTC	CASSLRSTFGNEQYF
NA	TRBD2	TRBV3-1/TRBV3-2	TRBJ2-1	TGTGCCAGCAGCCACCCGGGACTAGCGGGGGCCCGATTAAGCTCCTACAATGAGCAGTTCTTC	CASSHPGLAGARLSSYNEQFF
NA	NA	TRBV14	TRBJ2-4	TGTGCCAGCAGCCAAGCGCGAGGGGGAGTAGGGGCCAAAAACATTCAGTACTTC	CASSQARGGVGAKNIQYF
NA	NA	TRBV2	TRBJ2-7	TGTGCCAGCAGTGATGCTAGTAGGAGCTACGAGCAGTACTTC	CASSDASRSYEQYF
NA	NA	TRBV12-3/TRBV12-4	TRBJ1-6	TGTGCCAGCAGCTGGGGCCCCTCACCCCTCCACTTT	CASSWGPSPLHF
NA	NA	TRBV9	TRBJ2-2	TGTGCCAGCAGCGCCCGGGGGCAGGCTTTAGGGGAGCTGTTTTTT	CASSARGQALGELFF
NA	NA	TRBV28	TRBJ1-6	TGTGCCAGCAGTTTAGGTAGCAGCCCAAATTCACCCCTCCACTTT	CASSLGSSPNSPLHF
few	NA	TRBV30	TRBJ1-6	TGTGCCTGGAGTAATGGGCGGGATTCACCCCTCCACTTT	CAWSNGRDSPLHF
NA	TRBD2	TRBV9	TRBJ2-1	TGTGCCAGCAGTGTTAGCGGGAACCTTTACAATGAGCAGTTCTTC	CASSVSGNLYNEQFF
NA	TRBD1	TRBV27	TRBJ1-1	TGTGCCAGCAGACCGACAGGGGCTGTGGAAGCTTTCTTT	CASRPTGAVEAFF
NA	TRBD1	TRBV19	TRBJ2-2	TGTGCCAGTGGGGACAGGGCACCCGGGGAGCTGTTTTTT	CASGDRAPGELFF
NA	NA	TRBV19	TRBJ1-1	TGTGCCAGTAGTATCTGGGGGAACACTGAAGCTTTCTTT	CASSIWGNTEAFF